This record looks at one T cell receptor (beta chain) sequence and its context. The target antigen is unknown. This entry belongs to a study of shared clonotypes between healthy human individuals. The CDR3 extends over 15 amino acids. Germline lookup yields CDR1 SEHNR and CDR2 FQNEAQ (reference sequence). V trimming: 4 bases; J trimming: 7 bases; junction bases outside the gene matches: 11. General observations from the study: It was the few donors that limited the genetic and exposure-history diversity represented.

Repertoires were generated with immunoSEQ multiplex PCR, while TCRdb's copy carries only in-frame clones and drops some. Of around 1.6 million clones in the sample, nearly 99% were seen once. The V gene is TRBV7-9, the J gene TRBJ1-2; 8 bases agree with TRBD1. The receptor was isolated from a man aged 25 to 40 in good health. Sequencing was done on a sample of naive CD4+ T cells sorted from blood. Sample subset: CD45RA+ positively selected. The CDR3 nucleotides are TGTGCCAGCAGCTCGTGGACAGGGCCGGCGGGTGGCTACACCTTC. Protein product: CASSSWTGPAGGYTF.